Listed below are T cell receptor beta chains from one sample, sequenced in a study of T cells after yellow fever vaccination. One entry per CDR3 protein results from TCRdb running MiXCR on the 5' RACE reads. The sample lists hundreds of thousands of distinct CDR3 sequences; 3% to 4.5% were seen once. The specimen comprised PBMCs, sampled on the day of the yellow fever booster vaccination. The receptors here all came from a young man who received the YFV17D yellow fever vaccine. The CDR3 runs from the conserved cysteine through the conserved F or W.

j_call | v_call | cdr3_aa
TRBJ2-3 | TRBV7-9 | CASSLAPLNTQYF
TRBJ2-6 | TRBV7-2 | CASPPGGGSSGANVLTF
TRBJ1-6 | TRBV2 | CASSERQGPFGPLHF
TRBJ2-7 | TRBV5-1 | CASSLGDREASYEQYF
TRBJ2-1 | TRBV6-2/TRBV6-3 | CASMGRYGEQFF
TRBJ2-5 | TRBV20-1 | CSARAGGEEETQYF
TRBJ1-1 | TRBV11-2 | CASRKTGFGVGTEAFF
TRBJ2-5 | TRBV29-1 | CSASGTLTGMSFGTQYF
TRBJ1-2 | TRBV10-3 | CAISDSGDDIRGYTF
TRBJ1-6 | TRBV3-1 | CAVSDRGYNSPLHF
TRBJ1-1 | TRBV7-9 | CASRRGQGTEAFF
TRBJ2-5 | TRBV4-1 | CASSQGPGAETQYF
TRBJ1-5 | TRBV30 | CAWSYPPVSQPQHF
TRBJ2-5 | TRBV20-1 | CSAHLTETQYF
TRBJ2-3 | TRBV5-1 | CASSSRVADLGDTQYF
TRBJ1-2 | TRBV27 | CASSFGRVGYGYTF
TRBJ1-1 | TRBV7-3 | CASSSGNSHTEAFF
TRBJ2-3 | TRBV27 | CASSLLVATDTQYF
TRBJ2-7 | TRBV5-1 | CASSLAASGYEQYF
TRBJ1-1 | TRBV7-9 | CASTSAGKNTEAFF
TRBJ1-1 | TRBV19 | CASSMSGQGNTEAFF
TRBJ2-1 | TRBV4-3 | CASSQTTGVTDEQFF
TRBJ2-3 | TRBV29-1 | CSVGRVGDTQYF
TRBJ2-5 | TRBV5-6 | CASSLRVQETQYF
TRBJ2-7 | TRBV4-1 | CASSRAVGDQYF
TRBJ2-2 | TRBV9 | CASSVVGAGGELFF
TRBJ1-1 | TRBV5-1 | CASSLVGGYLADQNTEAFF
TRBJ2-3 | TRBV7-9 | CASSPPRAAPSGDTQYF
TRBJ1-4 | TRBV5-1 | CASSLSPVATNEKLFF
TRBJ1-4 | TRBV5-4 | CASSPGPNEKLFF
TRBJ1-5 | TRBV2 | CASSEGSSLEPQHF
TRBJ2-6 | TRBV5-6 | CASSRQVSGANVLTF
TRBJ1-1 | TRBV19 | CATWSYTEAFF
TRBJ1-1 | TRBV29-1 | CSVEGFGTGGLNTEAFF
TRBJ2-3 | TRBV18 | CASSPPRRTGYTDTQYF
TRBJ1-1 | TRBV12-3/TRBV12-4 | CASRQGMNTEAFF
TRBJ2-6 | TRBV6-4 | CAWGHITPPGANVLTF
TRBJ2-5 | TRBV5-6 | CASSDGGQETQYF
TRBJ1-2 | TRBV7-2 | CASSYGLGDGYTF
TRBJ1-1 | TRBV4-3 | CASRGTGREAFF
TRBJ1-2 | TRBV4-3 | CASSQEPPQGPYYGYTF
TRBJ2-1 | TRBV12-3/TRBV12-4 | CASTPTQQAEQFF
TRBJ1-2 | TRBV20-1 | CSASGQGNYGYTF
TRBJ1-5 | TRBV20-1 | CSANDGQPQHF
TRBJ2-7 | TRBV5-4 | CASSRGAPSYEQYF
TRBJ2-1 | TRBV20-1 | CSASWSPAYNEQFF
TRBJ2-4 | TRBV21-1 | CASSKRLSQGRVAKNIQYF
TRBJ2-2 | TRBV5-1 | CASSWNGGNTGELFF
TRBJ1-6 | TRBV5-1 | CASSRDRNSPLHF
TRBJ2-7 | TRBV12-3/TRBV12-4 | CASSFQRGVSYEQYF